This T cell receptor (beta chain) originates from a study of T-cell memory formation after mild COVID-19. TCRdb reprocessed the 5' RACE reads via MiXCR and lists one record per CDR3 protein. The sample includes hundreds of thousands of distinct CDR3 sequences, around 17% seen only once; the top ten take roughly a fifth. Whole-study findings and limits: The SARS-CoV-2 specificity of second-wave clones reaching peak at day 37 remained unverified.

Per the germline V gene, CDR1 is ENHRY and CDR2 is SYGVKD. The CDR3 runs 16 residues. The V and J ends lost 6 bases and 3 bases respectively, with 15 bases between them. This clonotype was observed a few times. The antigen is undetermined. Sequenced: PBMCs or a T cell subset sorted from them (not recorded which). V usage is TRBV10-3 and J usage is TRBJ1-6, with TRBD1 as a possible D gene (5 bases). The TCR originated in a man between 18 and 29 years old who had mild COVID-19 (a few samples of this study predate the infection). Cell type and time point are not known. The CDR3 DNA sequence: TGTGCCATCAGCCCCTTATCGGGGGACTATAATTCACCCCTCCACTTT. This sequence encodes CAISPLSGDYNSPLHF.